This T cell receptor beta chain derives from a study of cytomegalovirus exposure and HLA in healthy donors. This CDR3 contains 17 residues. The germline V gene encodes CDR1 SNHLY and CDR2 FYNNEI. The ends lost 6 bases at V and 9 bases at J; junction bases unmatched: 12. As regards this clone: Its antigen is still unknown.

PCR employed 60 Vbeta and 13 Jbeta primers. The method was immunoSEQ multiplex PCR; TCRdb's version includes in-frame clones alone and lacks a portion of them. Counted here are 100,000 to 150,000 clones, about 79% occurring once; the ten biggest clones make up about 1.8%. Study conclusions and caveats: Analyses of presence and absence presupposed an approximately uniform sequencing depth across donors. One later analysis reportedly identified an Asian-associated ancestry cluster that showed fewer N-insertions than the approximately 710-donor mean.

The sequenced sample was PBMCs. The chain is built from TRBV2 and TRBJ2-1, with 15 bases lining up with TRBD2. This TCR came from a female donor in good health and CMV-seropositive. This CDR3 reads CASSVALGLAGGGEQFF. The CDR3 region has the DNA TGTGCCAGCAGCGTAGCCCTCGGACTAGCGGGAGGGGGTGAGCAGTTCTTC.